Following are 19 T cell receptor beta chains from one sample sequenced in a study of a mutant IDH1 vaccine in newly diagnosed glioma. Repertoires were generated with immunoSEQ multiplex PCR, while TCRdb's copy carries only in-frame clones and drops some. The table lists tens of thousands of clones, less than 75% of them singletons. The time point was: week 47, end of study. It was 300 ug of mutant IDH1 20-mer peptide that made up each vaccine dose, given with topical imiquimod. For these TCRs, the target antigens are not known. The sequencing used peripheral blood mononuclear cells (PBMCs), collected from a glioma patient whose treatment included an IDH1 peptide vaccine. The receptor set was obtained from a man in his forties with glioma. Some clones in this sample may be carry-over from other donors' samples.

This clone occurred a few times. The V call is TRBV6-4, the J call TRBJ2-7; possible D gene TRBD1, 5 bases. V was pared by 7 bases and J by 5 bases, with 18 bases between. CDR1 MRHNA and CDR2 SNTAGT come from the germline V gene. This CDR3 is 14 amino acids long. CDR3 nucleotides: TGTGCCAGCACCAGGGAACCCGGGTCGGACGAGCAGTACTTC. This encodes CASTREPGSDEQYF.

CDR3 loop: CASSQPRIEETQYF. For the CDR3, the DNA is TGCGCCAGCAGCCAACCACGAATCGAAGAGACCCAGTACTTC. The V call is TRBV4-1, the J call TRBJ2-5; D gene unclear. CDR1 and CDR2 (germline): MGHRA, YSYEKL. The CDR3 consists of 14 residues. Trimming took 2 bases from V and 3 from J, leaving 10 bases between them.

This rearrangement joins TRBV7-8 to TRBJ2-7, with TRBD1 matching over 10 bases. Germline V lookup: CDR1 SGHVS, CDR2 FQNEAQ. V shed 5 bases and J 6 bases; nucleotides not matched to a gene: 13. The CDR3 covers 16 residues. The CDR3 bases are TGTGCCAGCAGCCGGGGCGGGACAGGGGAAACTAGCGAGCAGTACTTC. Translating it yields CASSRGGTGETSEQYF.

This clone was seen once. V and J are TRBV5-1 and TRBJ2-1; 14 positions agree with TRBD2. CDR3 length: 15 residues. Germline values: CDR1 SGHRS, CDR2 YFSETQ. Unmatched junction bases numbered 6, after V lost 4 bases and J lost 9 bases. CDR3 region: CASSQTSGGAREQFF. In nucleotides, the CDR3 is TGCGCCAGCAGCCAGACTAGCGGGGGGGCGCGTGAGCAGTTCTTC.

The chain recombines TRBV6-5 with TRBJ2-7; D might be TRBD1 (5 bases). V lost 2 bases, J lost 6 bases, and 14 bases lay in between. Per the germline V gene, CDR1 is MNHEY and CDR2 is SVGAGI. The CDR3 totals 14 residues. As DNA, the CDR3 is TGTGCCAGCAGTTACGGTCGGCAGGGCGGCGAGCAGTACTTC. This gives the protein CASSYGRQGGEQYF.

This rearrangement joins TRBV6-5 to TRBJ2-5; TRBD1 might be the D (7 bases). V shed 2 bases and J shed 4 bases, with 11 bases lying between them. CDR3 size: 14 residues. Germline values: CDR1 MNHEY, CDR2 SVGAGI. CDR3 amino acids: CASSYAGTVETQYF. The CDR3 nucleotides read TGTGCCAGCAGTTACGCGGGGACAGTAGAGACCCAGTACTTC.

DNA of the CDR3: TGCAGCGTTTCATCAGGGGGCGTTGGACAGCCCCAGCATTTT. Translated, it gives CSVSSGGVGQPQHF. The genes are TRBV29-1 and TRBJ1-5, with 8 bases that match TRBD1. V was clipped by 5 bases and J by 7 bases; unmatched bases: 10. The germline gives CDR1 SQVTM, CDR2 ANQGSEA. The CDR3 is 14 residues long.

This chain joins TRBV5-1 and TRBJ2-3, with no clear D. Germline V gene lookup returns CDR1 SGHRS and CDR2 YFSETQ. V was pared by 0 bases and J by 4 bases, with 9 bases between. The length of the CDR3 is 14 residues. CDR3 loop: CASSLGGSADTQYF. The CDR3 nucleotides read TGCGCCAGCAGCTTGGGTGGTTCTGCAGATACGCAGTATTTT.

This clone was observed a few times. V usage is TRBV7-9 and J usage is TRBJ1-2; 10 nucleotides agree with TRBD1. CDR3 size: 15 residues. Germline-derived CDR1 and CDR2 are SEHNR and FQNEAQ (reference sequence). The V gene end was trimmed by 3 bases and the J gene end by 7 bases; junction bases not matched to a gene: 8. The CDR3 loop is CASSFILGQGIGYTF. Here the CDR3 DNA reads TGTGCCAGCAGCTTCATTTTGGGACAGGGGATTGGCTACACCTTC.

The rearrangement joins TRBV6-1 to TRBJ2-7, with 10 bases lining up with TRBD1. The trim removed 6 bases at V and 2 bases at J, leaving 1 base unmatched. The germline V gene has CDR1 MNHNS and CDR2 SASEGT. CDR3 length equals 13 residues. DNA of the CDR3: TGTGCCAGCAGGGGACAGGGGACCTACGAGCAGTACTTC. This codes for CASRGQGTYEQYF.

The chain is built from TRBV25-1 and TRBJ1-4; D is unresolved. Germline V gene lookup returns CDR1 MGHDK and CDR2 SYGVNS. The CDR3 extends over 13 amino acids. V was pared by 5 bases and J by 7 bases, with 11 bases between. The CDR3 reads CASSNQEGEKLFF. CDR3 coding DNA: TGTGCCAGCAGTAACCAGGAAGGTGAAAAACTGTTTTTT. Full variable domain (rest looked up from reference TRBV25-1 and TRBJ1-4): EADIYQTPRYLVIGTGKKITLECSQTMGHDKMYWYQQDPGMELHLIHYSYGVNSTEKGDLSSESTVSRIRTEHFPLTLESARPSHTSQYLCASSNQEGEKLFFGSGTQLSVL.

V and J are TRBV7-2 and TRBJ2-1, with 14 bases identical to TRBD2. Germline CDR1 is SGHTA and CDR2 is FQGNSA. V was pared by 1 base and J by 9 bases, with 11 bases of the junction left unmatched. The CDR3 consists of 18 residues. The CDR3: CASSLGGLAGAPGGEQFF. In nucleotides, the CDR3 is TGTGCCAGCAGCTTAGGGGGACTAGCGGGGGCCCCCGGGGGTGAGCAGTTCTTC.

The CDR3 nucleotides read TGTGCCAGCAGCTCCCCCCCGGGGAGCACTGAAGCTTTCTTT. Its translation: CASSSPPGSTEAFF. The V call is TRBV7-9, the J call TRBJ1-1; D is unresolved. The V end was cut by 4 bases, the J end by 4 bases, with 13 bases between. The CDR3 totals 14 residues. CDR1 is SEHNR, CDR2 FQNEAQ, per germline (reference sequence).

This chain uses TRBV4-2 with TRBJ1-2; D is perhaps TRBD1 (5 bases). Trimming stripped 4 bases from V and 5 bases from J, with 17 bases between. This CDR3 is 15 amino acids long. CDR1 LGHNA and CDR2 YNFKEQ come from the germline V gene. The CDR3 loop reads CASSPAWGEQYGYTF. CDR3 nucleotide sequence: TGTGCCAGCAGCCCAGCATGGGGGGAGCAGTATGGCTACACCTTC.

CDR3 residues: CASSARDRQRNSPLHF. The CDR3 coding sequence is TGTGCCAGCAGCGCCCGGGACAGACAGAGGAATTCACCCCTCCACTTT. V usage is TRBV5-8 and J usage is TRBJ1-6; 7 bases are shared with TRBD1. From germline, CDR1 is SGHTS and CDR2 YDEGEE. CDR3 size: 16 residues. J was trimmed by 7 bases and V by 4 bases; bases with no gene match: 11. Filled out from reference TRBV5-8 and TRBJ1-6, the complete variable domain reads EAGVTQSPTHLIKTRGQQATLRCSPISGHTSVYWYQQALGLGLQFLLWYDEGEERNRGNFPPRFSGRQFPNYSSELNVNALELEDSALYLCASSARDRQRNSPLHFGNGTRLTVT.

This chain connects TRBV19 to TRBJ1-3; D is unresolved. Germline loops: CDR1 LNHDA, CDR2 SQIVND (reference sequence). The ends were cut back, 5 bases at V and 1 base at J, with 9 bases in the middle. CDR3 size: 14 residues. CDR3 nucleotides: TGTGCCAGTAGTTCCACTAGATCTGGAAACACCATATATTTT. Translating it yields CASSSTRSGNTIYF.

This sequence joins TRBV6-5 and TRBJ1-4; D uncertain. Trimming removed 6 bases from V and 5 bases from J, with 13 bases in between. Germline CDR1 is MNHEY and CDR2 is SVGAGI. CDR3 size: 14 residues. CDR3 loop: CASSRRRENEKLFF. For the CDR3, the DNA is TGTGCCAGCAGCCGTCGGAGAGAGAATGAAAAACTGTTTTTT.

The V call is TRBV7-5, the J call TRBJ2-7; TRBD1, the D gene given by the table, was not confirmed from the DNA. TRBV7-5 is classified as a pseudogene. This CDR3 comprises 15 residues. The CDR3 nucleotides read TGTGTCAGAAGCTTACCAATCCGGGACAGTCAGACGAGGTACTTC. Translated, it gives CVRSLPIRDSQTRYF.

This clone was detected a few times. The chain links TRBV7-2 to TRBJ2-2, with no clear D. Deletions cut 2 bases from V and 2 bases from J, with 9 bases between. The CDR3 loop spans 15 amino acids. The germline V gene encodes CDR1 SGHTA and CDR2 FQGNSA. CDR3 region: CASSLPTLNTGELFF. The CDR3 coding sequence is TGTGCCAGCAGCTTACCGACACTTAACACCGGGGAGCTGTTTTTT.